A single T cell receptor (beta chain) is shown here with its context. What it binds is unknown. The record originates from a study of shared clonotypes between healthy human individuals. In the study overall: Each donor contributed plates that comprised three CD4 naive, three CD4 memory, two CD8 naive and one CD8 memory.

Points from the study as a whole: The generation probabilities recorded for non-shared clonotypes fell below those of clonotypes shared by all four donors. Larger estimated richness was generally seen in naive subsets than in memory subsets.

V gave up 0 bases and J gave up 8 bases, with 12 bases separating them. CDR3 length equals 14 residues. CDR1 and CDR2 from the germline V gene are SGDLS and YYNGEE. The table came from immunoSEQ multiplex PCR; TCRdb's copy has only in-frame clones and leaves some out. This table holds 1.5 million to 2.5 million clones, over 85% found once. As defined, naive CD8 cells were CD45RO-negative and positively selected for CCR7, with terminally differentiated effector memory CD45RA+ cells excluded. This TCR came from a man between 18 and 35 years old in good health. The rearrangement links TRBV9 to TRBJ1-3, with a tentative D call TRBD1 (5 bases). Input material: naive CD8+ T cells sorted from blood. The CDR3 loop reads CASSVDQGRDTIYF. CDR3 DNA sequence: TGTGCCAGCAGCGTAGACCAGGGCCGGGACACCATATATTTT.